This T cell receptor beta chain appears in the sequencing data of a study of cytomegalovirus exposure and HLA in healthy donors. Findings and caveats of the study: The study reported that TCR beta sequences accurately predicted HLA-A and HLA-B alleles in most subjects. A later analysis associated 15,000 to 20,000 TCR beta sequences with HLA alleles at a 0.05 false discovery rate.

Points on this clone: Its antigen is not identified.

The study ran its PCR with 60 Vbeta and 13 Jbeta primers. TCRdb's table, derived via immunoSEQ multiplex PCR, lists solely in-frame clones and lacks some. The sample has some 130,000 clones; about 85% are singletons. This sequence was found in a boy aged 5-17 years in good health and CMV-seronegative. Sequencing was done on a sample of PBMCs.

The CDR3 is CASSVDGWEGMNTEAFF. Written as DNA, the CDR3 is TGTGCCAGCAGCGTAGATGGATGGGAGGGGATGAACACTGAAGCTTTCTTT. V and J are TRBV9 and TRBJ1-1, with a possible D match to TRBD1 (5 bases). The CDR3 runs 17 residues. The V gene lost 0 bases and the J gene lost 0 bases, with 15 bases spanning the gap. Per germline, CDR1 SGDLS and CDR2 YYNGEE.